The present T cell receptor beta chain was sequenced within a study of cytotoxic CD8 clonotypes in ibrutinib-treated CLL listed by TCRdb under 2021. Looking at the study overall: The cohort was composed of about a dozen relapsed/refractory and around 15 treatment-naive patients; IGHV unmutated status was identified in fewer than 18 patients. Partial responses were observed in roughly 24 patients and complete responses in 2; after a median follow-up of around 68 months, remission was maintained in approximately 14 patients and progression was observed in about twelve. Every sample from remission and from progressive disease was obtained while the patients were still on ibrutinib. Cryopreserved peripheral blood mononuclear cells were obtained before treatment, at response, and at either sustained remission or disease progression. Of the approximately 86 people in the trial, roughly 27 had longitudinal samples available. On average, each sample had roughly 250,000 productive templates and under 95,000 productive rearrangements. The response samples were drawn at a median of 12 months into treatment, with a range of about 6 to 36 months.

Each clonotype received, on average, around 10x coverage in deep resolution sequencing performed on a MiSeq, where the target depth lay between 1 in 1 million and 1 in 200,000 T cells. TCR beta libraries were generated with the immunoSEQ hsTCRB Kit. For the original study's pipeline: Data were analyzed with ImmunoSEQ Data Assistant and ImmunoSEQ Analyzer, with V, D and J genes assigned per IMGT definitions. Clonality, which ranges from 0 to 1, was calculated by subtracting the normalized Shannon entropy of productive rearrangement frequencies from one. Only overrepresented clonotypes making up at least 0.05% of the repertoire of each patient were included in the public clonotype analysis. Repertoires from thirteen age-matched healthy donors in immuneACCESS were used as clonality controls. The source is immuneACCESS, and TCRdb retained only in-frame sequences with V and J called. Part of the clones is not carried over; for the studies checked, unresolved V genes explain less than half of this, and the remainder is unexplained. D and trimming come from the DNA, and the V and J calls and clone size come from that table. This sample gives fewer than 300,000 clones in total; roughly three quarters of them show up just once. The ten largest clones add up to about 5.7% of the sample.

The sample's time point label is to be understood as: progressive disease on ibrutinib. For TCR beta library preparation, roughly 2.2 micrograms of genomic DNA were isolated from cryopreserved PBMCs. Longitudinal blood samples from CLL patients on ibrutinib monotherapy were analyzed using high-throughput TCR beta sequencing. The patients were enrolled in a single-center, open-label phase 2 trial of ibrutinib monotherapy. Note on this clone: Its antigen specificity is not known. Base qualities are not at hand, and no much larger clone is one base apart.

Paper-wide results and their limitations: Baseline clonality was found to be higher than that of age-matched healthy donors and was strongly correlated with circulating CD8+ T-cell counts. Clonality rose at ibrutinib response, remained stable during sustained remission, and dropped back toward baseline at progression. Public clonotypes were rare and either contracted or stayed stable during treatment, and the rise in clonality at ibrutinib response reflected the expansion of private clonotypes. Sustained-remission and progressing patients did not have matched sampling times, and lymph node repertoires were not examined.

The germline V gene (reference sequence) provides CDR1 SEHNR and CDR2 FQNEAQ. Measured from the cysteine to the phenylalanine, the CDR3 is 11 residues long. The entry retains the CDR3 DNA only, 33 bases that are in frame from base 1. The germline ends are 8 bases apart after V is trimmed by 8 bases and J by 3 bases. The sequence joins TRBV7-9 to TRBJ2-7; the best D guess is TRBD1, with 5 bases matching. This TCR was recovered from a human donor with chronic lymphocytic leukemia. The sample was PBMCs, taken at disease progression, from a patient treated with ibrutinib. CDR3 reads: CASQRGYEQYF. The DNA reads TGTGCCAGCCAAAGGGGCTACGAGCAGTACTTC.